Sequencing of this TCR beta chain was carried out in a study of response to subunit inactivated influenza vaccine. Regarding the study as a whole: Authors suggested each seasonal flu vaccination may recruit only limited numbers of new T cells.

Unmatched junction bases numbered 5, after V lost 4 bases and J lost 2 bases. The CDR3 is made up of 16 amino acids. Looked up from germline, CDR1 is SQVTM and CDR2 is ANQGSEA. This clonotype was counted only a few times. Its antigen is undetermined. TCRdb itself ran the RT-PCR reads through MiXCR, one entry per CDR3 protein. The sample shows hundreds of thousands of distinct CDR3 sequences, roughly 12% of them seen only once. The source of this sequence is a man aged 50 or older who received an inactivated influenza vaccine. Sample: PBMCs from blood, taken on the day of vaccination. The V gene is TRBV29-1, the J gene TRBJ2-6; 10 bases are a match to TRBD1. DNA of the CDR3: TGCAGCGTTGTGGACAGGGGGAGGGCTGGGGCCAACGTCCTGACTTTC. As protein: CSVVDRGRAGANVLTF.